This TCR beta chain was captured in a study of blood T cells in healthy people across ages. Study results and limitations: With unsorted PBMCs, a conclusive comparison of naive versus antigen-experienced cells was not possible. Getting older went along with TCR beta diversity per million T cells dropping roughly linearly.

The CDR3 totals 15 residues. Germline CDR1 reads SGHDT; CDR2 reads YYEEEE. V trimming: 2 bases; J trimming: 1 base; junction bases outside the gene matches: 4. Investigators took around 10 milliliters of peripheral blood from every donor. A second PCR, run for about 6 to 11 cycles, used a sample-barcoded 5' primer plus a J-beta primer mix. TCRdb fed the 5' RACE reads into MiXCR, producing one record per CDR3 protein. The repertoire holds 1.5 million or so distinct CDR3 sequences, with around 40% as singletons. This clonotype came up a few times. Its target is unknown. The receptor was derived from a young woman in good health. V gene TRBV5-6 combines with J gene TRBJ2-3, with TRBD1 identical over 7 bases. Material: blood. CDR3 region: CASSFPQGGTDTQYF. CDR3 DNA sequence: TGTGCCAGCAGCTTCCCGCAGGGGGGCACAGATACGCAGTATTTT.